This TCR beta chain was documented in a study of T cells in Graves' hyperthyroidism and ophthalmopathy. RNA transcripts served as the template for amplifying TCR beta CDR3 regions. The study used the HTBI primer set for a first-round RT-PCR of the TCR CDR3. TCRdb fed the multiplex PCR reads into MiXCR, producing one record per CDR3 protein. The sample records more than 450,000 distinct CDR3 sequences, 15% to 20% being singletons. Trimming at V came to 10 bases and at J to 6 bases, leaving 19 bases not matched to a gene. CDR3 length: 17 residues. Germline CDR1 WNHNN, CDR2 SYGVQD (reference sequence). Source material: blood. The sequence was collected from a man aged 35-49 years with Graves' ophthalmopathy. The chain links TRBV10-1 to TRBJ2-2; TRBD1 agrees at 8 bases. The CDR3 is CATTDKIWTGTPGELFF. CDR3 coding DNA: TGCGCCACCACCGACAAAATTTGGACAGGGACCCCCGGGGAGCTGTTTTTT.